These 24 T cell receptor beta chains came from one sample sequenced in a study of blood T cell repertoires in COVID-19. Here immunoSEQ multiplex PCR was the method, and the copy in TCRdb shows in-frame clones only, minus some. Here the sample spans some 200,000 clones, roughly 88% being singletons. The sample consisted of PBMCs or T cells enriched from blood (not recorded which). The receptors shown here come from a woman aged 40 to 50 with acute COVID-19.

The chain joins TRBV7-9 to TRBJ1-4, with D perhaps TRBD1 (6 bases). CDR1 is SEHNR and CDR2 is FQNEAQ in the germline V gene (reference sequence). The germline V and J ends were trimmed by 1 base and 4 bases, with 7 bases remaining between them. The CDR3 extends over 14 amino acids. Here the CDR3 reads CASSLGGLNEKLFF. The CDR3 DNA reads TGTGCCAGCAGCTTAGGGGGGCTTAATGAAAAACTGTTTTTT.

CDR3 loop: CASSSPRGEQYV. The CDR3 DNA reads as TGTGCCAGTAGTAGTCCCCGGGGAGAGCAGTACGTC. The V gene is TRBV19, the J gene TRBJ2-7; D may be TRBD2 (5 bases). V was trimmed by 4 bases and J by 7 bases, leaving 11 bases between them. CDR1 LNHDA and CDR2 SQIVND come from the germline V gene (reference sequence). The CDR3 is 12 amino acids.

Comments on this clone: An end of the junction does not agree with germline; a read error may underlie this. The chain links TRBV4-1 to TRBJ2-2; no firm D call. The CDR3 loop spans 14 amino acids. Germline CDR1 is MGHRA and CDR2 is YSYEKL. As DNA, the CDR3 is TGCGCCAGCAACCAACCGGCGAACACCGGGGAGCTGTTTTTT. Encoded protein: CASNQPANTGELFF.

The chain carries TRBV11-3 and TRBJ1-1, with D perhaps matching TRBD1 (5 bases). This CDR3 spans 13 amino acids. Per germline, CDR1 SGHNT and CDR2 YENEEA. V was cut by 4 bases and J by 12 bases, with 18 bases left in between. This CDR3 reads CASSYLPGWETFF. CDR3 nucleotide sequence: TGTGCCAGCAGCTATCTACCAGGGTGGGAAACTTTCTTT.

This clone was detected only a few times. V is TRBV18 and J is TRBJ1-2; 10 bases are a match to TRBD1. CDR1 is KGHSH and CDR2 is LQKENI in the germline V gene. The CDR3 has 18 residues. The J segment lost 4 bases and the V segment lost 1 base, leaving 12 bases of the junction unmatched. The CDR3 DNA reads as TGTGCCAGCTCACCACAACTCCCCGGGACAGGGGCCCTCTATGGCTACACCTTC. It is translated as CASSPQLPGTGALYGYTF.

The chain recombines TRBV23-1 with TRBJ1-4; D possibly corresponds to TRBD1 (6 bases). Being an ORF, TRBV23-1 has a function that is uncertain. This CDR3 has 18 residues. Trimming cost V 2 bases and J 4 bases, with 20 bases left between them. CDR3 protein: CASSQEVNWGQSNEKLFF. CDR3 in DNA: TGCGCCAGCAGTCAAGAGGTCAACTGGGGGCAGAGTAATGAAAAACTGTTTTTT.

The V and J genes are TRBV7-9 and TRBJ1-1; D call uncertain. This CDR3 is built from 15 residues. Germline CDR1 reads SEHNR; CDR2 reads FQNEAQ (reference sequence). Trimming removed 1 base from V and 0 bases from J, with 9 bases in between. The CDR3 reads CASSLVGRMNTEAFF. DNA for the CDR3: TGTGCCAGCAGCTTAGTGGGCAGGATGAACACTGAAGCTTTCTTT.

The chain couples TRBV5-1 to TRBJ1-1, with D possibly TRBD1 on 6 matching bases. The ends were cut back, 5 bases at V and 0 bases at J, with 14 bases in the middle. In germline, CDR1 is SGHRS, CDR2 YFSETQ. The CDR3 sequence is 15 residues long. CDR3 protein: CASSETGQMNTEAFF. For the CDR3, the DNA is TGCGCCAGCAGTGAGACAGGTCAAATGAACACTGAAGCTTTCTTT.

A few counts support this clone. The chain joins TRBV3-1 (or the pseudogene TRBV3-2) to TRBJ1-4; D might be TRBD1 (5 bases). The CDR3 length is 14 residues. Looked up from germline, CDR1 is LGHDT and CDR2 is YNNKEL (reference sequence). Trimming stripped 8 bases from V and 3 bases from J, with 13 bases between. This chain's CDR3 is CASGPAGANEKLFF. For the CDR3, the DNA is TGTGCCAGCGGGCCGGCGGGGGCTAATGAAAAACTGTTTTTT.

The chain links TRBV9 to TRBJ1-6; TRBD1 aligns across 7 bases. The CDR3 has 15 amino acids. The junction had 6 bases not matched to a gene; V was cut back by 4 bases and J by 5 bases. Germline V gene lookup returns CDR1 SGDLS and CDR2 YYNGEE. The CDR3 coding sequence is TGTGCCAGCAGCCCGAGGGACAGTAATAATTCACCCCTCCACTTT. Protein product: CASSPRDSNNSPLHF.

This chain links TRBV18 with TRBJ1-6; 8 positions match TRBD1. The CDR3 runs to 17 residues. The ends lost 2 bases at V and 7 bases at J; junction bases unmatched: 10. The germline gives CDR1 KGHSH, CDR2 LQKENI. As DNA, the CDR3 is TGTGCCAGCTCACCAAAGACAGGGGTACTGGGGAATTCACCCCTCCACTTT. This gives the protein CASSPKTGVLGNSPLHF.

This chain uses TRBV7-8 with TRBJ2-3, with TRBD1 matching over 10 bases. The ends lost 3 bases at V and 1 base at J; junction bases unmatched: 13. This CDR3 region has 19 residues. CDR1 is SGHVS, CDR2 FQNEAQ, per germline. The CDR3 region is CASSFRSRDRGGGTDTQYF. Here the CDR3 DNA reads TGTGCCAGCAGCTTTAGGTCCCGGGACAGGGGAGGGGGCACAGATACGCAGTATTTT.

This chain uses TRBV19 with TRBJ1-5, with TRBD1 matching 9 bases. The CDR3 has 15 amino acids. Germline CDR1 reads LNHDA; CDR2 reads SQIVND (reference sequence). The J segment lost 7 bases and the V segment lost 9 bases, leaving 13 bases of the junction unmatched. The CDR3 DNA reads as TGTGCCAGCCACGGGACAGGGACCGCCCGACAGCCCCAGCATTTT. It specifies CASHGTGTARQPQHF.

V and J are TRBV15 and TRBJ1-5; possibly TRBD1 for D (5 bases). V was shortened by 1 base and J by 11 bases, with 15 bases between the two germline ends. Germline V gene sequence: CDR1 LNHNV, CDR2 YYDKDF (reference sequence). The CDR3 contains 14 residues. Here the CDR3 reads CATSRGGEGGAQHF. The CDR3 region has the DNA TGTGCCACCAGCAGAGGGGGGGAGGGAGGAGCCCAGCATTTT.

CDR3 DNA: TGTGCCAGCAGCTTAGGCCTTGGACAGGGTGGAAACACCATATATTTT. This gives the protein CASSLGLGQGGNTIYF. The rearrangement uses TRBV13 and TRBJ1-3; 8 bases align to TRBD1. CDR1 and CDR2 from the germline V gene are PRHDT and FYEKMQ (reference sequence). The V and J ends lost 0 bases and 3 bases, in that order; junction bases with no gene match: 4. The CDR3 is 16 residues long.

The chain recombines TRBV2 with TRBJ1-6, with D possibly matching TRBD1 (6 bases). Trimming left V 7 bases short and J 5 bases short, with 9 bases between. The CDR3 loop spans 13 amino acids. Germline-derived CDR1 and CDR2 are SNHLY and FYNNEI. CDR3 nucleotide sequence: TGTGCCAGCACCCGGACAGATAATTCACCCCTCCACTTT. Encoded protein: CASTRTDNSPLHF.

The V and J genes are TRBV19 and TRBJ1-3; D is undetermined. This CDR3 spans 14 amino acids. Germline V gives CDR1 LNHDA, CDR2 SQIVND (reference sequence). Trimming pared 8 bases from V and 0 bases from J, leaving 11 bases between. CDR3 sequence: CASADERSGNTIYF. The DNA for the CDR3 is TGTGCCAGTGCCGACGAGCGCTCTGGAAACACCATATATTTT.

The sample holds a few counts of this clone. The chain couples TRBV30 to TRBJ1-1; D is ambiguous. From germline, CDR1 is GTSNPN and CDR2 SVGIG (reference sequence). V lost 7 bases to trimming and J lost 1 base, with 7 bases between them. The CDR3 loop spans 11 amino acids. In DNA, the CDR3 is TGTGCCTCAGGATGGAACACTGAAGCTTTCTTT. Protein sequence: CASGWNTEAFF. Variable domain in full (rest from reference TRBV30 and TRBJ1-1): SQTIHQWPATLVQPVGSPLSLECTVEGTSNPNLYWYRQAAGRGLQLLFYSVGIGQISSEVPQNLSASRPQDRQFILSSKKLLLSDSGFYLCASGWNTEAFFGQGTRLTVV.

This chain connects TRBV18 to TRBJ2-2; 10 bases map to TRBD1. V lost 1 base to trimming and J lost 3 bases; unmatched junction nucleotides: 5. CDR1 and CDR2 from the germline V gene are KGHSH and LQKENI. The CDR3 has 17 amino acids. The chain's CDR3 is CASSPRQGASDTGELFF. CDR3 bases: TGTGCCAGCTCACCACGACAGGGGGCATCGGACACCGGGGAGCTGTTTTTT.

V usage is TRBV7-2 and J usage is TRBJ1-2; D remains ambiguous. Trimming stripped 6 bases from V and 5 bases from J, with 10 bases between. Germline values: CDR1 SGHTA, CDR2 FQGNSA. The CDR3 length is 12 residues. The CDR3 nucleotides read TGTGCCAGCAGGACTACAGTTTATGGCTACACCTTC. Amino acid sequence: CASRTTVYGYTF.

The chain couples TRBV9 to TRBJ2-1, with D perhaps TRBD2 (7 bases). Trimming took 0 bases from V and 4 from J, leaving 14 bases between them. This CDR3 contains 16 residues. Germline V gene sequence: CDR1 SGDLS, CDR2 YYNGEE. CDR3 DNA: TGTGCCAGCAGCGTAGAGGGCAGGGGACTATACAATGAGCAGTTCTTC. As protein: CASSVEGRGLYNEQFF.

CDR3 protein: CASTGRGQANQPQHF. DNA for the CDR3: TGTGCCAGTACCGGGCGGGGCCAGGCTAATCAGCCCCAGCATTTT. The chain combines TRBV19 with TRBJ1-5, with D possibly TRBD1 on 5 matching bases. Trimming cost V 7 bases and J 4 bases, with 17 bases left between them. Per the germline V gene, CDR1 is LNHDA and CDR2 is SQIVND (reference sequence). The CDR3 runs to 15 residues.

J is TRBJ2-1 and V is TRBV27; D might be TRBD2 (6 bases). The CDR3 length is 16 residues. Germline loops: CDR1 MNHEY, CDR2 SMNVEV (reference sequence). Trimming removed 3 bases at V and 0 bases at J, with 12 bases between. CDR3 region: CASSFDGGFSYNEQFF. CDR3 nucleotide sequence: TGTGCCAGCAGTTTTGACGGGGGATTCTCCTACAATGAGCAGTTCTTC.

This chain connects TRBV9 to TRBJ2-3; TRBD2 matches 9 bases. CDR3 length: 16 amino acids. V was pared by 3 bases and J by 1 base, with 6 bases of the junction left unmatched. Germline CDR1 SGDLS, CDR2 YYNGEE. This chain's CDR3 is CASSGSGGLGTDTQYF. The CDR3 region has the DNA TGTGCCAGCAGCGGGAGCGGGGGGTTGGGCACAGATACGCAGTATTTT.